This T cell receptor (beta chain) appears in the sequencing data of a study of blood T cells in healthy people across ages. This clonotype was seen a handful of times. A second PCR, run for roughly 7 to 12 cycles, used a sample-barcoded 5' primer plus a J-beta primer mix. TCRdb ran MiXCR on the 5' RACE reads and lists one entry per CDR3 protein. The sample records some 900,000 distinct CDR3 sequences, 48% being singletons. Germline values: CDR1 SGHTA, CDR2 FQGNSA. V gave up 5 bases and J gave up 9 bases, with 14 bases separating them. The CDR3 consists of 13 residues. Sample: blood. This TCR was sampled from a man aged 30 to 39 in good health. The gene calls are TRBV7-2 and TRBJ2-1; D remains ambiguous. The CDR3 nucleotides read TGTGCCAGCAGCCCAGAGCGCCGAGGTGAGCAGTTCTTC. It yields the protein CASSPERRGEQFF.